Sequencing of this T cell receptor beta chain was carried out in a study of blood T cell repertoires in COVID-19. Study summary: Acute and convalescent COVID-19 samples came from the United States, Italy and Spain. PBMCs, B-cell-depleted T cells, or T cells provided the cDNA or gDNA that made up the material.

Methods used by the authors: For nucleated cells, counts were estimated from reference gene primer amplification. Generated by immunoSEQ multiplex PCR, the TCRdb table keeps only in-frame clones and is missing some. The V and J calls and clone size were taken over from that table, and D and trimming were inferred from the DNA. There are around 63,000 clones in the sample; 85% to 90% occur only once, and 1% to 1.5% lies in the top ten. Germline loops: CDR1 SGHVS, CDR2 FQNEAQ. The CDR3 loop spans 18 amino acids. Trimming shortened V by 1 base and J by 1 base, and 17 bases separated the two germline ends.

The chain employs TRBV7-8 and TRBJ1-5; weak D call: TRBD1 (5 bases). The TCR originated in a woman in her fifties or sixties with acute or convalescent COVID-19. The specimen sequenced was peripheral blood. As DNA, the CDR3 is TGTGCCAGCAGCTTAGTTGTCTCCGGGGGGGTGAGCAATCAGCCCCAGCATTTT. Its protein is CASSLVVSGGVSNQPQHF.